The source of this T cell receptor beta chain is a study of beta chain features in type 1 diabetes. Study-level results: Cells that show high TCR expression could be over-represented by cDNA sequencing. People with Type 1 diabetes carried modestly yet significantly shorter TCRB CDR3s in all four CD4+ subsets.

In this sample, this clone turned up a few times. What it binds is unknown. V was pared by 0 bases and J by 1 base, with 11 bases of the junction left unmatched. CDR3 length equals 18 residues. Germline V CDR1 and CDR2: MGHRA, YSYEKL. Since all of the isolated RNA was reverse transcribed, expressed TCRB transcripts were what got sequenced. Mean read depth for naive, central memory and regulatory T cell samples was about 3.6 million reads. Using immunoSEQ multiplex PCR, the repertoire was profiled, and TCRdb retains in-frame clones only, with some absent. The sample includes about 740,000 clones, around an eighth seen only once; the top ten take approximately 0.022%.

The genes are TRBV4-1 and TRBJ1-2, with 7 bases aligning to TRBD1. The receptor's source is a man between 18 and 29 years old with type 1 diabetes. Material: naive CD4+ T cells from blood. The CDR3 nucleotides are TGCGCCAGCAGCCAAGAAGAGGACAGGCCTCGAGTTAACTATGGCTACACCTTC. It is translated as CASSQEEDRPRVNYGYTF.